Following are 25 T cell receptor beta chains from one sample sequenced in a study of neurological immune-mediated disorders. A single record per CDR3 protein comes from TCRdb applying MiXCR to the 5' RACE reads. The sample includes approximately 31,000 distinct CDR3 sequences, over 4% of them seen just once. Sequenced: PBMCs. The receptors come from a man between 18 and 29 years old in good health.

This clonotype has at least ten counts. The chain combines TRBV20-1 with TRBJ1-2, with D possibly TRBD1 on 5 matching bases. This CDR3 is built from 12 residues. V gave up 6 bases and J gave up 4 bases, with 12 bases separating them. Per the germline V gene, CDR1 is DFQATT and CDR2 is SNEGSKA (reference sequence). The CDR3 region is CSATQGLYGYTF. The CDR3 bases are TGCAGTGCAACCCAGGGACTCTATGGCTACACCTTC.

This clonotype has a count of ten or more. This chain joins TRBV12-3 or TRBV12-4 and TRBJ2-1; 9 bases align to TRBD1. This CDR3 is built from 15 residues. V lost 2 bases to trimming and J lost 5 bases; unmatched junction nucleotides: 4. CDR3 DNA sequence: TGTGCCAGCAGTTTAATGGGGACAGGGAACAATGAGCAGTTCTTC. It yields the protein CASSLMGTGNNEQFF.

This clonotype was counted only a few times. This chain joins TRBV7-2 and TRBJ1-2; perhaps TRBD1 as D (5 bases). CDR1 SGHTA and CDR2 FQGNSA come from the germline V gene. The CDR3 is 12 residues long. V shed 5 bases and J shed 8 bases, with 12 bases lying between them. In nucleotides, the CDR3 is TGTGCCAGCAGCACGACAGTAAAAGGCTACACCTTC. It codes for CASSTTVKGYTF.

This clonotype was seen at least ten times. CDR3 DNA: TGCAGTGCTAGAGTATCCTCGGGAAATTCACCCCTCCACTTT. Protein sequence: CSARVSSGNSPLHF. J is TRBJ1-6 and V is TRBV20-1; D is unclear. Trimming cost V 1 base and J 7 bases, with 11 bases left between them. The germline V gene encodes CDR1 DFQATT and CDR2 SNEGSKA (reference sequence). The CDR3 is 14 residues long.

This clonotype was seen at least ten times. The rearrangement joins TRBV24-1 to TRBJ2-2; 8 bases fit TRBD1. This CDR3 contains 13 residues. Unmatched junction bases numbered 3, after V lost 7 bases and J lost 6 bases. Per the germline V gene, CDR1 is KGHDR and CDR2 is SFDVKD. CDR3 sequence: CATRKQGAGELFF. CDR3 nucleotide sequence: TGTGCCACCAGGAAACAGGGGGCCGGGGAGCTGTTTTTT.

This clonotype has at least ten counts. CDR3: CSASDHTYEQYF. The CDR3 DNA sequence: TGCAGTGCTAGCGACCACACCTACGAGCAGTACTTC. The genes are TRBV20-1 and TRBJ2-7; no clear D gene. Trimming shortened V by 3 bases and J by 2 bases, and 8 bases separated the two germline ends. The length of the CDR3 is 12 residues. Looked up from germline, CDR1 is DFQATT and CDR2 is SNEGSKA (reference sequence).

This clonotype appeared many times. The gene calls are TRBV5-1 and TRBJ2-5; 7 positions match TRBD2. V dropped 2 bases and J dropped 1; count of bases not matched to a gene: 8. CDR3 length equals 16 residues. Germline CDR1 reads SGHRS; CDR2 reads YFSETQ. The CDR3 reads CASSFGSGVVQETQYF. For the CDR3, the DNA is TGCGCCAGCAGCTTCGGGAGCGGGGTTGTCCAAGAGACCCAGTACTTC.

This clonotype was counted many times. The chain carries TRBV6-5 and TRBJ2-7, with D possibly called TRBD1 or TRBD2 (5 bases each). CDR1 is MNHEY and CDR2 is SVGAGI in the germline V gene. V was cut by 0 bases and J by 2 bases, with 11 bases left in between. The CDR3 is 15 residues long. This CDR3 is CASSYSSGGTYEQYF. The DNA for the CDR3 is TGTGCCAGCAGTTACTCCTCTGGGGGAACCTACGAGCAGTACTTC.

This clonotype has a count of ten or more. The chain is built from TRBV6-1 and TRBJ2-2, with D perhaps TRBD1 (6 bases). The germline gives CDR1 MNHNS, CDR2 SASEGT. The CDR3 totals 17 residues. The V end lost 1 base, the J end lost 0 bases, and 12 bases lay between the germline ends. CDR3 region: CASSEVGRQANTGELFF. CDR3 sequence (DNA): TGTGCCAGCAGTGAAGTAGGGCGACAGGCGAACACCGGGGAGCTGTTTTTT.

This clonotype occurred many times. The chain joins TRBV5-1 to TRBJ2-5; 11 bases agree with TRBD2. Germline loops: CDR1 SGHRS, CDR2 YFSETQ. V lost 4 bases to trimming and J lost 4 bases; unmatched junction nucleotides: 18. The CDR3 contains 19 residues. The DNA for the CDR3 is TGCGCCAGCAGCCCTCCCTTTTTAGCGGGGGGGAAACGACTAGAGACCCAGTACTTC. Its translation is CASSPPFLAGGKRLETQYF. The full variable domain, with the rest looked up from reference TRBV5-1 and TRBJ2-5, is KAGVTQTPRYLIKTRGQQVTLSCSPISGHRSVSWYQQTPGQGLQFLFEYFSETQRNKGNFPGRFSGRQFSNSRSEMNVSTLELGDSALYLCASSPPFLAGGKRLETQYFGPGTRLLVL.

This clonotype was observed many times. V is TRBV12-3 or TRBV12-4 and J is TRBJ1-2, with TRBD1 as a possible D gene (5 bases). CDR3 length equals 13 residues. V lost 3 bases, J lost 7 bases, and 12 bases lay in between. CDR3 sequence: CASSLDGAGGYTF. As DNA, the CDR3 is TGTGCCAGCAGTTTGGACGGGGCCGGTGGCTACACCTTC.

This clonotype has a count of ten or more. The chain uses TRBV7-2 and TRBJ2-3, with 9 bases that match TRBD2. Germline CDR1 is SGHTA and CDR2 is FQGNSA. The CDR3 runs 15 residues. Losses at the gene ends were 4 bases for V and 4 bases for J; bases not matched to a gene: 6. This CDR3 reads CASSSQAGGPDTQYF. DNA for the CDR3: TGTGCCAGCAGCTCCCAAGCGGGGGGCCCAGATACGCAGTATTTT.

This clonotype was recorded many times. The V gene is TRBV29-1, the J gene TRBJ1-1, with 9 bases fitting TRBD1. Trimming removed 7 bases from V and 6 bases from J; junction bases left unmatched: 6. Germline V gene data show CDR1 as SQVTM and CDR2 as ANQGSEA. The CDR3 consists of 12 residues. The CDR3 sequence is CSAQGDRAEAFF. In DNA form, the CDR3 reads TGCAGCGCCCAGGGGGACAGGGCTGAAGCTTTCTTT. The complete variable domain, with remaining parts taken from reference TRBV29-1 and TRBJ1-1, reads SAVISQKPSRDICQRGTSLTIQCQVDSQVTMMFWYRQQPGQSLTLIATANQGSEATYESGFVIDKFPISRPNLTFSTLTVSNMSPEDSSIYLCSAQGDRAEAFFGQGTRLTVV.

This clonotype was counted at least ten times. The V call is TRBV7-2, the J call TRBJ2-1, with TRBD2 matching 10 bases. The CDR3 covers 15 residues. V lost 2 bases and J lost 5; bases outside the gene matches: 3. Germline V gene lookup returns CDR1 SGHTA and CDR2 FQGNSA. The CDR3 region has the DNA TGTGCCAGCAGCTTAACTAGCGGGGTCGACAATGAGCAGTTCTTC. This sequence encodes CASSLTSGVDNEQFF.

The V and J genes are TRBV18 and TRBJ2-7; D uncertain. Germline loops: CDR1 KGHSH, CDR2 LQKENI. The CDR3 length is 14 residues. V lost 0 bases and J 4 bases, leaving 10 bases between the germline ends. CDR3 sequence reads: CASSPPLRAYEQYF. CDR3 DNA sequence: TGTGCCAGCTCACCACCGTTAAGAGCTTACGAGCAGTACTTC.

This clonotype occurred many times. The chain couples TRBV29-1 to TRBJ1-1; D is undetermined. The germline V gene has CDR1 SQVTM and CDR2 ANQGSEA. V dropped 3 bases and J dropped 8 bases, with 4 bases sitting between them. The CDR3 spans 9 residues. CDR3 in amino acids: CSVDEEAFF. The CDR3, as DNA: TGCAGCGTTGACGAAGAAGCTTTCTTT.

Ten or more counts support this clonotype. The chain couples TRBV18 to TRBJ2-2; 11 nucleotides agree with TRBD1. The CDR3 loop spans 17 amino acids. CDR1 KGHSH and CDR2 LQKENI come from the germline V gene. With V trimmed by 3 bases and J by 6 bases, 9 bases remained unmatched. The CDR3 nucleotides are TGTGCCAGCTCACCCCAACAAGGACAGGGGGCAGCCGGGGAGCTGTTTTTT. Translating it yields CASSPQQGQGAAGELFF.

This clonotype was seen at least ten times. The rearrangement links TRBV6-5 to TRBJ2-7; D may be TRBD2 (5 bases). The CDR3 runs to 15 residues. The germline CDR1 and CDR2 sequences are MNHEY and SVGAGI. Trimming removed 0 bases from V and 0 bases from J, with 9 bases in between. The CDR3 protein is CASSYSLGSSYEQYF. CDR3 in DNA: TGTGCCAGCAGTTACTCATTGGGGAGCTCCTACGAGCAGTACTTC.

The chain carries TRBV7-2 and TRBJ2-1; TRBD2 matches at 15 bases. V trimming: 2 bases; J trimming: 2 bases; junction bases outside the gene matches: 10. This CDR3 spans 20 amino acids. Germline V gene lookup returns CDR1 SGHTA and CDR2 FQGNSA. CDR3 protein: CASSLFPRTSGGVAYNEQFF. DNA of the CDR3: TGTGCCAGCAGCTTATTCCCCAGGACTAGCGGGGGGGTCGCCTACAATGAGCAGTTCTTC.

This clonotype was counted at least ten times. The gene calls are TRBV19 and TRBJ2-7; 8 positions match TRBD1. The CDR3 spans 15 residues. Germline CDR1 reads LNHDA; CDR2 reads SQIVND (reference sequence). J lost 1 base, V lost 3 bases, and 5 bases had no gene match. CDR3 nucleotides: TGTGCCAGTAGTATTGGACAGGGACTTTCCTACGAGCAGTACTTC. This translates into CASSIGQGLSYEQYF.

This clonotype was found many times. The chain combines TRBV5-6 with TRBJ1-1, with D uncertain. The CDR3 has 14 residues. The V and J ends lost 1 base and 5 bases respectively, with 12 bases between them. Germline-derived CDR1 and CDR2 are SGHDT and YYEEEE. CDR3 sequence: CASSLYSGGTEAFF. Here the CDR3 DNA reads TGTGCCAGCAGCTTGTACTCAGGTGGTACTGAAGCTTTCTTT.

This clonotype showed up many times. The rearrangement links TRBV4-1 to TRBJ2-7; D possibly corresponds to TRBD1 (6 bases). The germline V and J ends were trimmed by 1 base and 2 bases, with 12 bases remaining between them. Germline V gives CDR1 MGHRA, CDR2 YSYEKL. The CDR3 extends over 15 amino acids. The CDR3 DNA reads as TGCGCCAGCAGCCAAGCAGGGGCGCAAACCTACGAGCAGTACTTC. Amino acids: CASSQAGAQTYEQYF.

This clonotype was counted ten times or more. V usage is TRBV5-1 and J usage is TRBJ1-1; D is uncertain. The length of the CDR3 is 15 residues. Germline V gives CDR1 SGHRS, CDR2 YFSETQ. Trimming shortened V by 0 bases and J by 5 bases, and 14 bases separated the two germline ends. The CDR3 nucleotides are TGCGCCAGCAGCTTGGCATGGGGAGTGGAAACTGAAGCTTTCTTT. This translates into CASSLAWGVETEAFF.

This clonotype appeared many times. This rearrangement joins TRBV27 to TRBJ1-2; D gene uncertain. This CDR3 is 12 amino acids long. CDR1 is MNHEY, CDR2 SMNVEV, per germline (reference sequence). Trimming removed 6 bases from V and 7 bases from J, with 12 bases in between. CDR3 sequence reads: CASRTFGFGYTF. CDR3 bases: TGTGCCAGCAGGACCTTTGGATTTGGCTACACCTTC.

At least ten counts were recorded for this clonotype. The J gene is TRBJ2-2, the V gene TRBV5-1; D unclear. The CDR3 runs to 15 residues. The V end lost 2 bases, the J end lost 5 bases, and 13 bases lay between the germline ends. The germline gives CDR1 SGHRS, CDR2 YFSETQ. The CDR3 reads CASSFTPIRTGELFF. In DNA form, the CDR3 reads TGCGCCAGCAGCTTCACACCCATAAGGACCGGGGAGCTGTTTTTT.